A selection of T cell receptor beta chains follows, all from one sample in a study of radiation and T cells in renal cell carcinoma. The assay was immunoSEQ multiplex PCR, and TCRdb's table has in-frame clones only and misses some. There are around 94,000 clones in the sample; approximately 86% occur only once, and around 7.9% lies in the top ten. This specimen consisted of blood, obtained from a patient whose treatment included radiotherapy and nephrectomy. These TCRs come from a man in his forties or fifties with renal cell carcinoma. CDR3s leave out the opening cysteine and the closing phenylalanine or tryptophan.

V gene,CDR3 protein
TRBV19,ASRTIGPGLGYT
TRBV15,ATSRAGGWGIYNEQF
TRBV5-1,ASSLEATGNYGYT
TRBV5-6,ASSLSRETQY
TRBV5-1,ASSLAAGSGSHGTQY
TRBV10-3,AISGDNSPLH
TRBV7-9,ASSSPFDRVNTEAF
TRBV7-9,ASSFGTGFAEAF
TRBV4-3,ASSQTNYGYT
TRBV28,ASSIGQGALTNEKLF
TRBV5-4,AFSSGGAMGTDTQY
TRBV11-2,ASSSYTGKGANVLT
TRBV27,ASSFTPQGPGGYT
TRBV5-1,ASSLGGASYEQY
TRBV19,ASRIQGAAEAF
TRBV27,ASSFLGRSTYEQY
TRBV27,ASSLWAGGANQPQH
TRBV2,ASVRQGAGEQY
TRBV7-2,ASSDNRGKETQY
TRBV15,ATSRDYTENYGYT
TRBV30,AWSSVAGTKETQY
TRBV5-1,ASSLEIVTTEAF
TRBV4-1,ASSQDFTKWGSYEQY
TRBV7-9,ASSLAGGVGQPQH
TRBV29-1,SVVSDLYEQY
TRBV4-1,ASSQESQDDTQY
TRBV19,ASSIGESNQPQH
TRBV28,ASRPPGQTYEQY
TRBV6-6,ASSRLAPGTGELF
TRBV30,AWSVEPWGSPLH
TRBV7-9,ASSPLEGTDTQY
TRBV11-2,ASSLAYSAYTEAF
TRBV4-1,ASSLTGTTANTEAF
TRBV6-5,ASSPSWSSNQPQH
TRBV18,ASSPPGLAGGLAKNIQY
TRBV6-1,ASSEPPPDSDSNQPQH
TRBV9,ASSVGTGVQY
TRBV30,AWSVLGGDSPLH
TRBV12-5,ASGHLLPRENEKLF
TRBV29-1,SVETGATGNTIY
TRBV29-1,SVGIGTGRETQY
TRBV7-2,ASIRDRADYEQY
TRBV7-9,ASSLMGSREAF
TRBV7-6,ASSLGAVREGRAPF
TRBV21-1,GTGASRDNSPLH